The present T cell receptor (beta chain) was sequenced within a study of blood T cell repertoires in COVID-19. Study as a whole: Acute and convalescent COVID-19 specimens originated in the United States, Italy and Spain. Sources were T cells, B-cell-depleted T cells, or PBMCs; the material itself was cDNA or gDNA.

In the study's own analysis: Using reference gene primer amplification, nucleated cell counts were estimated. Using immunoSEQ multiplex PCR, the repertoire was profiled, and TCRdb retains in-frame clones only, with some absent. The V and J calls and the clone size are those of that table, but D and trimming were determined from the DNA. The data show around 250,000 clones, over 75% seen once. This clone has just a few counts. J lost 6 bases, V lost 4 bases, and 5 bases had no gene match. CDR3 length equals 17 residues. Per the germline V gene, CDR1 is SGHNT and CDR2 is YENEEA. This sequence was found in a man aged 25 to 45 who had recovered from COVID-19. The chain has TRBV11-3 and TRBJ2-2; the match to TRBD2 covers 16 bases. Sequencing was performed on peripheral blood. The CDR3 protein is CASSWGLAGGPAGELFF. The CDR3 DNA is TGTGCCAGCAGCTGGGGACTAGCGGGGGGGCCAGCCGGGGAGCTGTTTTTT. Full variable domain (rest looked up from reference TRBV11-3 and TRBJ2-2): EAGVVQSPRYKIIEKKQPVAFWCNPISGHNTLYWYLQNLGQGPELLIRYENEEAVDDSQLPKDRFSAERLKGVDSTLKIQPAELGDSAVYLCASSWGLAGGPAGELFFGEGSRLTVL.